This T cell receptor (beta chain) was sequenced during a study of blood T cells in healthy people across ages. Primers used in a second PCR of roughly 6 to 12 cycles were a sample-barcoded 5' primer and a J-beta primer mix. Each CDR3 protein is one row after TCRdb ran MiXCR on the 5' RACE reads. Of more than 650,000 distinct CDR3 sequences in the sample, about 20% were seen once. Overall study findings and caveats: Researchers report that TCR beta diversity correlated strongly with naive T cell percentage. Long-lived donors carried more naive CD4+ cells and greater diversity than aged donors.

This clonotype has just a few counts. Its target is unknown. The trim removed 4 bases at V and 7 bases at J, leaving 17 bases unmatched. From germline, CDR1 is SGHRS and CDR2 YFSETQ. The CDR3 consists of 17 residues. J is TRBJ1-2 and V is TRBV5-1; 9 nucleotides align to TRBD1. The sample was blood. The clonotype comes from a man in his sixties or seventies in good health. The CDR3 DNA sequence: TGCGCCAGCAGCCTGGAAAGGTCGGGACAGGGAGTCGTTGGCTACACCTTC. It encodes CASSLERSGQGVVGYTF. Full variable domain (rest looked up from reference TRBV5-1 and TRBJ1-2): KAGVTQTPRYLIKTRGQQVTLSCSPISGHRSVSWYQQTPGQGLQFLFEYFSETQRNKGNFPGRFSGRQFSNSRSEMNVSTLELGDSALYLCASSLERSGQGVVGYTFGSGTRLTVV.